These 10 T cell receptor beta chains were sequenced from one sample in a study of blood T cell repertoires in COVID-19. Sequencing was performed with immunoSEQ multiplex PCR; in TCRdb, only in-frame clones are kept and a portion is missing. The repertoire holds about 49,000 clones, with less than 85% as singletons. Sequencing used peripheral blood. The receptors were sampled from a human donor in a cohort sampled during active COVID-19.

The V gene is TRBV7-2, the J gene TRBJ1-1; TRBD1 might be the D (5 bases). V lost 6 bases and J lost 2, with 7 bases in between. In germline, CDR1 is SGHTA, CDR2 FQGNSA. The length of the CDR3 is 12 residues. CDR3 sequence reads: CASRQGNTEAFF. The CDR3 nucleotides are TGTGCCAGCAGGCAGGGAAACACTGAAGCTTTCTTT.

J is TRBJ2-7 and V is TRBV28; 8 nucleotides agree with TRBD1. After removal of 6 bases from V and 7 bases from J, the junction contained 11 bases not matched to a gene. From germline, CDR1 is MDHEN and CDR2 SYDVKM. There are 14 residues in the CDR3. Written as DNA, the CDR3 is TGTGCCAGCAGAACTCAGGGGGCCGTAAAAGAGCAGTACTTC. This encodes CASRTQGAVKEQYF.

This chain links TRBV6-5 with TRBJ1-5; no clear D. The germline CDR1 and CDR2 sequences are MNHEY and SVGAGI. The V end was cut by 7 bases, the J end by 2 bases, with 12 bases between. The CDR3 loop spans 14 amino acids. The CDR3 DNA is TGTGCCAGCATGCCCCAGTTCGGCAATCAGCCCCAGCATTTT. Translating it yields CASMPQFGNQPQHF.

The V and J genes are TRBV15 and TRBJ1-4, with no clear D. V lost 10 bases to trimming and J lost 8 bases, with 11 bases between them. Germline CDR1 LNHNV, CDR2 YYDKDF (reference sequence). This CDR3 region has 11 residues. CDR3 coding DNA: TGTGCCATCGCCGGGGAAGAAAAACTGTTTTTT. Its protein product is CAIAGEEKLFF.

The chain links TRBV7-2 to TRBJ1-4; 8 bases line up with TRBD1. J lost 6 bases, V lost 5 bases, and 11 bases had no gene match. The CDR3 is 16 residues long. Per the germline V gene, CDR1 is SGHTA and CDR2 is FQGNSA. CDR3 region: CASSPGTGGVYEKLFF. CDR3 sequence (DNA): TGTGCCAGCAGCCCCGGGACAGGAGGGGTATATGAAAAACTGTTTTTT.

The chain recombines TRBV7-3 with TRBJ2-1; D possibly corresponds to TRBD2 (7 bases). Germline lookup yields CDR1 SGHTA and CDR2 FQGTGA. There are 12 residues in the CDR3. V was clipped by 5 bases and J by 12 bases, with 14 bases between them. In nucleotides, the CDR3 is TGTGCCAGCAGCCGACCGGGGGGCCTGCAGTTCTTC. This sequence encodes CASSRPGGLQFF.

In DNA form, the CDR3 reads TGCGCCAGCAGCCTGGCGGGGACAATAGTGGACGAGCAGTACTTC. Translation: CASSLAGTIVDEQYF. The J gene is TRBJ2-7, the V gene TRBV5-1; D may be TRBD1 or TRBD2 (6 bases each). This CDR3 region has 15 residues. Trimming stripped 4 bases from V and 5 bases from J, with 19 bases between. Per the germline V gene, CDR1 is SGHRS and CDR2 is YFSETQ.

The chain links TRBV2 to TRBJ1-2; 12 positions agree with TRBD1. CDR3 length: 15 amino acids. Germline V gene lookup returns CDR1 SNHLY and CDR2 FYNNEI. The V segment lost 4 bases and the J segment 2 bases; nucleotides outside the gene matches: 2. CDR3 in DNA: TGTGCCAGCAGTGGCGGGACAGGGGGCAACTATGGCTACACCTTC. This codes for CASSGGTGGNYGYTF.

This chain joins TRBV5-1 and TRBJ1-2; D is possibly TRBD1 (5 bases). Trimming cost V 0 bases and J 4 bases, with 10 bases left between them. The CDR3 spans 14 residues. Germline loops: CDR1 SGHRS, CDR2 YFSETQ. CDR3 sequence: CASSLGLDTYGYTF. CDR3 in DNA: TGCGCCAGCAGCTTGGGGCTGGACACCTATGGCTACACCTTC.

The V gene is TRBV6-6, the J gene TRBJ1-5; a weak D match, TRBD1 (5 bases). CDR3 length equals 15 residues. Trimming removed 0 bases from V and 4 bases from J, with 10 bases in between. Germline V lookup: CDR1 MNHNY, CDR2 SVGAGI (reference sequence). The CDR3 DNA follows: TGTGCCAGCAGTTACTCGGCAGGGCGGAATCAGCCCCAGCATTTT. Translating gives CASSYSAGRNQPQHF.